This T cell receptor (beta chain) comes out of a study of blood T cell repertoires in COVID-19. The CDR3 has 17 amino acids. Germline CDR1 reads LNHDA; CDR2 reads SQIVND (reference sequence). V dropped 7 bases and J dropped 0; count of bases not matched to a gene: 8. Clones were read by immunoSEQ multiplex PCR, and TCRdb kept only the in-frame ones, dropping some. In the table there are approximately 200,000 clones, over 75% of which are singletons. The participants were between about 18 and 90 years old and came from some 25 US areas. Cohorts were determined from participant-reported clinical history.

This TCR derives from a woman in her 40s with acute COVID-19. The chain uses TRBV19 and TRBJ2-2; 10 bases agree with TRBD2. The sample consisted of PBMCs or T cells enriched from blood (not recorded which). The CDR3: CASNTGSGGANTGELFF. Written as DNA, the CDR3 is TGTGCCAGTAATACGGGGAGCGGGGGGGCGAACACCGGGGAGCTGTTTTTT.